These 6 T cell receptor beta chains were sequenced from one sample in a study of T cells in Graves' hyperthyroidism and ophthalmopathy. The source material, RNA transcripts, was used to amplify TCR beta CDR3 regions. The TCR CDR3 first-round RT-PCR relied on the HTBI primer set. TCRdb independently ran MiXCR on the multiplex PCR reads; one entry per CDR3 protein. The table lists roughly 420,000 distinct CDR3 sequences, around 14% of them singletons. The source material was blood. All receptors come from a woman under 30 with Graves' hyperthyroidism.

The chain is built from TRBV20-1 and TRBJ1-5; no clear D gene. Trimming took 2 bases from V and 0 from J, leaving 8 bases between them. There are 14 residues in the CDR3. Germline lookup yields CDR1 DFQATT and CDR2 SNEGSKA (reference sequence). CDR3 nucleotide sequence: TGCAGTGCTAGATATGACAATAGCAATCAGCCCCAGCATTTT. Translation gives CSARYDNSNQPQHF.

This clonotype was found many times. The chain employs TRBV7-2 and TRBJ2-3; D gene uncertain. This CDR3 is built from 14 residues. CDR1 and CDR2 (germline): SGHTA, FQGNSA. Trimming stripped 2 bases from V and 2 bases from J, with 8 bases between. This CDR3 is CASSLSLFTDTQYF. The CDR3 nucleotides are TGTGCCAGCAGCTTATCACTATTCACAGATACGCAGTATTTT.

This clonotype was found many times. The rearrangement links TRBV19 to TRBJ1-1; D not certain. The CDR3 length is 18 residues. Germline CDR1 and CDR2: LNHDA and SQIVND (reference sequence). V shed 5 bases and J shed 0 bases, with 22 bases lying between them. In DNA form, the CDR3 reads TGTGCCAGTAGTCCTTTTAGTTGGGCCGGACGAATGAACACTGAAGCTTTCTTT. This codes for CASSPFSWAGRMNTEAFF.

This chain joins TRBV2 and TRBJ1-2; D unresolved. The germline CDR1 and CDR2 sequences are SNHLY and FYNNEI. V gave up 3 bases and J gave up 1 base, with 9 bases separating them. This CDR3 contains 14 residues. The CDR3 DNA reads TGTGCCAGCAGTGATGACACCAGTAACTATGGCTACACCTTC. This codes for CASSDDTSNYGYTF.

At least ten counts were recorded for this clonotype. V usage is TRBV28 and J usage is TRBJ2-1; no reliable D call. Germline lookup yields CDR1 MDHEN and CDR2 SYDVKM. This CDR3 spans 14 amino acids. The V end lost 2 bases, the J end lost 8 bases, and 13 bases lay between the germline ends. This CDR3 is CASSLGVDADEQFF. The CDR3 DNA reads TGTGCCAGCAGTTTAGGAGTTGACGCCGATGAGCAGTTCTTC.

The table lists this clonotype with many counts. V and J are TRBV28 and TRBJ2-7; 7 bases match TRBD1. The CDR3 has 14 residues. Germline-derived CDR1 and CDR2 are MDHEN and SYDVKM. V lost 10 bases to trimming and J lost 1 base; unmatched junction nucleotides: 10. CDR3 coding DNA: TGTGCCACCATTGAGACAGGGATATCCTACGAGCAGTACTTC. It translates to CATIETGISYEQYF.